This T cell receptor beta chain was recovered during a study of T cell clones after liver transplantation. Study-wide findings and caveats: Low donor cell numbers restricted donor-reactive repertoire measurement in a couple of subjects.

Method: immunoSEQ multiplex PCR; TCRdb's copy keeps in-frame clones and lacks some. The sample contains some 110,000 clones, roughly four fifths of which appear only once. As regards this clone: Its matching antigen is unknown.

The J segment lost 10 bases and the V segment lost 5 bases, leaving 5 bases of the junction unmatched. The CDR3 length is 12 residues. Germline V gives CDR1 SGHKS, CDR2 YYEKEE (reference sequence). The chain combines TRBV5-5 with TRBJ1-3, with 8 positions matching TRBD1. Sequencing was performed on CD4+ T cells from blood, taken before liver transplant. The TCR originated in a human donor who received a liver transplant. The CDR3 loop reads CASSPDRGTIYF. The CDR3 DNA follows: TGTGCCAGCAGTCCCGACAGGGGTACCATATATTTT.